This T cell receptor (beta chain) was sequenced in a study of T cell repertoires in aging, cancer and after chemotherapy. Study overall: Repeat sampling of healthy donors over several months to years showed clear clonal overlap. Study results and caveats: Median generation probability rose over the chemotherapy interval in each cancer cohort, suggesting rebound thymic output.

Peripheral blood genomic DNA, not sorted cells or RNA, was the template. Germline CDR1 MNHEY, CDR2 SVGAGI. The CDR3 is 13 residues long. Trimming took off 3 bases at V and 2 bases at J, with 7 bases between the two ends. Rearranged V-D-J TRB sequences were amplified with a mixed TRB-A/B primer pool. MiXCR, run by TCRdb on the multiplex PCR reads, gives a single entry per CDR3 protein. The repertoire holds 9,000 to 13,000 distinct CDR3 sequences, with around a third as singletons. This clonotype is termed medium-sized. The antigen is unknown. Input material: blood. The origin of this receptor is a human donor in good health. The donor label of this sample is uncertain. The J gene is TRBJ1-2, the V gene TRBV6-5; no definite D call. This CDR3 is CASSYRTNYGYTF. For the CDR3, the DNA is TGTGCCAGCAGTTATCGGACCAACTATGGCTACACCTTC.